The T cell receptor beta chain under discussion was sequenced for a study of T cell repertoires in cytomegalovirus infection. Study-wide context: Indications came from public TCR beta signatures; they pointed to CMV infection and to a matching HLA type.

Via MiXCR, TCRdb re-called the reads, giving one row per CDR3 protein. The sample consists of about 150,000 distinct CDR3 sequences, about a quarter of them appearing once. This clonotype was counted many times. Its antigen is not known. In germline, CDR1 is MRHNA, CDR2 SNTAGT. Trimming left V 3 bases short and J 1 base short, with 8 bases between. The CDR3 is 14 residues long. Study-level results: HLA-C-restricted, CMV-specific TCR beta clonotypes were dominant ex vivo.

Sequenced input: PBMCs. This sequence joins TRBV6-4 and TRBJ2-3, with D possibly TRBD2 on 6 matching bases. This sequence was found in a human donor in good health (CMV status not recorded). Some clones in this sample may be carry-over from other donors' samples. CDR3 DNA: TGTGCCAGCAGTGAGCGGGGAGGCACAGATACGCAGTATTTT. It codes for CASSERGGTDTQYF.